This T cell receptor beta chain was sequenced during a study of T-cell reconstitution after alpha-beta-depleted transplantation in children. This CDR3 contains 14 residues. Trimming took 5 bases from V and 5 from J, leaving 15 bases between them. The germline V gene encodes CDR1 SGHTA and CDR2 FQGTGA. Unique molecular identifiers were incorporated into the prepared TCRbeta library. TCRdb ran MiXCR on the PCR reads and lists one entry per CDR3 protein. The sample consists of some 600,000 distinct CDR3 sequences, roughly 13% of them appearing once. The sequenced sample was PBMCs, mostly from graft donor cells, obtained 360 days after TCRalphabeta/CD19-depleted stem cell transplant. The chain uses TRBV7-3 and TRBJ2-5; D is undetermined. The TCR sequence derives from a male patient between 5 and 17 years old who had a stem cell transplant for acute myeloid leukemia, so the T cells may come from the graft donor. The CDR3 region is CASSQAPRSETQYF. The DNA of the CDR3 is TGTGCCAGCAGCCAAGCCCCCAGGTCTGAGACCCAGTACTTC.